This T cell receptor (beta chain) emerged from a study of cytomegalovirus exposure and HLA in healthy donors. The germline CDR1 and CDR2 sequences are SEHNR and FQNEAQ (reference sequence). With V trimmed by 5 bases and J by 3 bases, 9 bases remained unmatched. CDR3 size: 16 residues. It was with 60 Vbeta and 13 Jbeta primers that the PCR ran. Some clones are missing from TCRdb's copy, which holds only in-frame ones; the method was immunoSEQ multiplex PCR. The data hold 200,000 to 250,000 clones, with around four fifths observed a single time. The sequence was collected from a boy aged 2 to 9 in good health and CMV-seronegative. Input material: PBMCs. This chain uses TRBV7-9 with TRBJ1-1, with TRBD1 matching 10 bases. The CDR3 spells CASSHDRDRGHTEAFF. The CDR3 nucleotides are TGTGCCAGCAGCCATGACCGGGACAGGGGACACACTGAAGCTTTCTTT.